Following are 32 T cell receptor beta chains from one sample sequenced in a study of cytomegalovirus exposure and HLA in healthy donors. Primers: 60 Vbeta forward and 13 Jbeta reverse. Only in-frame clones appear in the TCRdb table, and some are missing; sequencing was by immunoSEQ multiplex PCR. The sample carries around 150,000 clones, roughly 78% recorded once. The sample comprised PBMCs. Receptors originate from a man aged 35-49 years in good health and CMV-seropositive.

Concerning this clone: This sample includes further DNA sequences coding for the same CDR3. This chain connects TRBV27 to TRBJ1-2; TRBD1 matches 7 bases. The CDR3 is made up of 13 amino acids. V was pared by 4 bases and J by 5 bases, with 4 bases of the junction left unmatched. From germline, CDR1 is MNHEY and CDR2 SMNVEV (reference sequence). The CDR3 loop reads CASSSGTVYGYTF. DNA of the CDR3: TGTGCCAGCAGTTCCGGGACAGTATATGGCTACACCTTC.

DNA of the CDR3: TGTGCCAGCAGTCGGTCCGGGAGGGTTTACGAGCAGTACTTC. It codes for CASSRSGRVYEQYF. The chain links TRBV6-5 to TRBJ2-7; 8 nucleotides align to TRBD2. This CDR3 is 14 amino acids long. Germline trimming cut 5 bases from V and 4 bases from J; bases unmatched to any gene: 7. Germline CDR1 and CDR2: MNHEY and SVGAGI.

The rearrangement joins TRBV29-1 to TRBJ2-3, with D perhaps TRBD1 (6 bases). V lost 1 base and J 2 bases, leaving 10 bases between the germline ends. This CDR3 has 14 residues. CDR1 is SQVTM, CDR2 ANQGSEA, per germline. The CDR3 bases are TGCAGCGTTGAAGTACAGGGCACCACAGATACGCAGTATTTT. Protein product: CSVEVQGTTDTQYF.

The rearrangement uses TRBV19 and TRBJ2-3; TRBD1 matches 7 bases. Germline CDR1 LNHDA, CDR2 SQIVND (reference sequence). After removal of 7 bases from V and 0 bases from J, the junction contained 7 bases not matched to a gene. This CDR3 has 15 residues. The CDR3 sequence is CASIDREGSTDTQYF. The CDR3 bases are TGTGCCAGTATTGACAGGGAAGGGAGCACAGATACGCAGTATTTT.

The chain joins TRBV10-2 to TRBJ2-7, with TRBD2 matching over 11 bases. This CDR3 contains 17 residues. V lost 2 bases and J lost 4; bases outside the gene matches: 10. Per germline, CDR1 WSHSY and CDR2 SAAADI. CDR3 sequence reads: CASSERPLAGVLYEQYF. The CDR3 DNA is TGCGCCAGCAGTGAGCGCCCACTAGCGGGAGTTTTGTACGAGCAGTACTTC.

J is TRBJ1-4 and V is TRBV29-1, with a weak D call TRBD1 (5 bases). Germline CDR1 SQVTM, CDR2 ANQGSEA. The V and J ends lost 6 bases and 2 bases respectively, with 10 bases between them. The CDR3 length is 13 residues. CDR3 DNA sequence: TGCAGCGTCTACGGGACTACTAATGAAAAACTGTTTTTT. This codes for CSVYGTTNEKLFF.

The chain has TRBV29-1 and TRBJ2-3, with 10 bases matching TRBD2. The CDR3 is 15 amino acids. Germline lookup yields CDR1 SQVTM and CDR2 ANQGSEA. Trimming took 7 bases from V and 0 from J; bases not matched to a gene: 7. CDR3 bases: TGCAGCGCAGCTAGCGGGAGCCGAAGCACAGATACGCAGTATTTT. Its translation: CSAASGSRSTDTQYF.

CDR3 amino acids: CASSLEAAAGYNEQFF. The CDR3 bases are TGTGCCAGCAGCTTAGAAGCTGCAGCGGGGTACAATGAGCAGTTCTTC. This chain connects TRBV11-2 to TRBJ2-1, with 7 bases aligning to TRBD2. The CDR3 is 16 residues long. V lost 0 bases to trimming and J lost 4 bases; unmatched junction nucleotides: 6. Germline assignment: CDR1 SGHAT and CDR2 FQNNGV.

The J gene is TRBJ2-2, the V gene TRBV9, with 7 bases fitting TRBD2. This CDR3 spans 16 amino acids. Germline CDR1 is SGDLS and CDR2 is YYNGEE. V shed 1 base, J shed 1 base, and the junction held 4 bases outside the gene matches. CDR3 region: CASSVSLAQNTGELFF. The CDR3 region has the DNA TGTGCCAGCAGCGTATCACTAGCGCAGAACACCGGGGAGCTGTTTTTT.

The CDR3 sequence: CASSPFWGSGDEQFF. In nucleotides, the CDR3 is TGTGCCAGCAGCCCCTTTTGGGGTAGCGGGGACGAGCAGTTCTTC. This chain connects TRBV5-4 to TRBJ2-1; 8 positions match TRBD2. Looked up from germline, CDR1 is SGHNT and CDR2 is YYREEE (reference sequence). This CDR3 comprises 15 residues. V trimming: 4 bases; J trimming: 10 bases; junction bases outside the gene matches: 13.

This clone was detected once. The chain recombines TRBV9 with TRBJ2-5, with D possibly matching TRBD2 (7 bases). CDR3 length: 18 amino acids. CDR1 is SGDLS, CDR2 YYNGEE, per germline. Trimming cost V 1 base and J 0 bases, with 19 bases left between them. CDR3 protein: CASSVKRGGSGYQETQYF. Written as DNA, the CDR3 is TGTGCCAGCAGCGTAAAGAGGGGGGGTAGCGGATACCAAGAGACCCAGTACTTC.

The chain carries TRBV5-1 and TRBJ2-2; possibly TRBD1 for D (5 bases). The germline V gene encodes CDR1 SGHRS and CDR2 YFSETQ. This CDR3 is 13 amino acids long. V lost 2 bases to trimming and J lost 9 bases, with 11 bases between them. CDR3 bases: TGCGCCAGCAGCTTTTACACAGGCCGGGAGCTGTTTTTT. Its protein product is CASSFYTGRELFF.

The rearrangement links TRBV19 to TRBJ2-7; D gene uncertain. Germline loops: CDR1 LNHDA, CDR2 SQIVND (reference sequence). V lost 6 bases, J lost 4 bases, and 4 bases lay in between. The CDR3 spans 10 residues. The CDR3 DNA reads TGTGCCAGTAGGCGTTACGAGCAGTACTTC. Translating it yields CASRRYEQYF.

This chain connects TRBV6-6 to TRBJ1-5; D unclear. V dropped 2 bases and J dropped 2 bases, with 10 bases sitting between them. The CDR3 length is 15 residues. The germline gives CDR1 MNHNY, CDR2 SVGAGI (reference sequence). The CDR3 sequence: CASSYPRAGNQPQHF. In DNA, the CDR3 is TGTGCCAGCAGTTACCCCCGAGCGGGCAATCAGCCCCAGCATTTT.

This rearrangement joins TRBV18 to TRBJ2-5; TRBD2 matches 11 bases. There are 14 residues in the CDR3. Germline V gene sequence: CDR1 KGHSH, CDR2 LQKENI. J was trimmed by 4 bases and V by 6 bases; bases with no gene match: 4. CDR3: CASSALAGAETQYF. CDR3 nucleotides: TGTGCCAGCTCGGCACTAGCGGGAGCAGAGACCCAGTACTTC.

In its sample, this clone was seen once. The gene calls are TRBV11-3 and TRBJ2-3, with 7 bases identical to TRBD2. The CDR3 loop spans 14 amino acids. In germline, CDR1 is SGHNT, CDR2 YENEEA. Losses at the gene ends were 5 bases for V and 4 bases for J; bases not matched to a gene: 6. CDR3 region: CASSISGSADTQYF. CDR3 sequence (DNA): TGTGCCAGCAGCATTAGCGGGTCTGCAGATACGCAGTATTTT.

This clone was recorded a few times. The chain has TRBV5-1 and TRBJ1-1; possible D gene TRBD1, 6 bases. Germline V gene sequence: CDR1 SGHRS, CDR2 YFSETQ. The CDR3 totals 14 residues. With 4 bases removed from V and 4 bases from J, the gap between germline ends came to 14 bases. The CDR3 reads CASSTQGWGTEAFF. Written as DNA, the CDR3 is TGCGCCAGCAGCACACAGGGATGGGGCACTGAAGCTTTCTTT.

The chain joins TRBV21-1 to TRBJ2-1; no check of the table's D call, TRBD1, against the DNA was made. TRBV21-1 is assigned pseudogene status. The CDR3 runs 14 residues. CDR3 sequence (DNA): TGTGCCAGCAGCAATGGGACAGCTTACAATGAGCAGTTCTTC. It is translated as CASSNGTAYNEQFF.

A few counts support this clone. The chain has TRBV6-4 and TRBJ1-1; D gene ambiguous. CDR1 MRHNA and CDR2 SNTAGT come from the germline V gene. There are 14 residues in the CDR3. V was shortened by 4 bases and J by 1 base, with 10 bases between the two germline ends. The CDR3 is CASSVEGWNTEAFF. CDR3 sequence (DNA): TGTGCCAGCAGTGTTGAGGGATGGAACACTGAAGCTTTCTTT.

This chain uses TRBV9 with TRBJ1-2, with 10 bases identical to TRBD1. Germline CDR1 is SGDLS and CDR2 is YYNGEE. The J segment lost 8 bases and the V segment lost 1 base, leaving 5 bases of the junction unmatched. The length of the CDR3 is 14 residues. CDR3 loop: CASSVSGQGWGYTF. The CDR3, as DNA: TGTGCCAGCAGCGTATCGGGACAGGGGTGGGGCTACACCTTC.

V and J are TRBV29-1 and TRBJ1-4; D ambiguous. V lost 6 bases to trimming and J lost 7 bases, with 12 bases between them. Germline-derived CDR1 and CDR2 are SQVTM and ANQGSEA. CDR3 size: 12 residues. CDR3: CSVYEGSEKLFF. CDR3 nucleotide sequence: TGCAGCGTCTATGAGGGAAGTGAAAAACTGTTTTTT.

The J gene is TRBJ1-2, the V gene TRBV4-1; TRBD1 is a possible D gene (6 bases). Germline CDR1 reads MGHRA; CDR2 reads YSYEKL. Trimming removed 6 bases from V and 4 bases from J, with 12 bases in between. CDR3 length equals 13 residues. The CDR3 nucleotides read TGCGCCAGCAGTCTTGACAGGCGCTATGGCTACACCTTC. Translation: CASSLDRRYGYTF.

This chain connects TRBV19 to TRBJ1-5; 12 bases fit TRBD1. This CDR3 has 17 amino acids. V lost 10 bases to trimming and J lost 3 bases; unmatched junction nucleotides: 13. The germline CDR1 and CDR2 sequences are LNHDA and SQIVND (reference sequence). The CDR3 is CATSVGTGGVDNQPQHF. CDR3 coding DNA: TGTGCCACCTCGGTGGGGACAGGGGGCGTGGACAATCAGCCCCAGCATTTT.

As for this clone: Here the CDR3 omits its conserved ending phenylalanine or tryptophan, so a read error is the likely source. The V call is TRBV7-8, the J call TRBJ2-7, with a weak D call TRBD1 (5 bases). V gave up 2 bases and J gave up 4 bases, with 9 bases separating them. The CDR3 sequence is 13 residues long. Germline V gene lookup returns CDR1 SGHVS and CDR2 FQNEAQ. CDR3 region: CASSLPDRYEQYL. The CDR3 bases are TGTGCCAGCAGCTTACCAGACAGATACGAGCAGTACCTC.

A single count supports this clone. V and J are TRBV6-5 and TRBJ1-6, with a possible D match to TRBD1 (5 bases). The CDR3 is 13 amino acids. Germline CDR1 and CDR2: MNHEY and SVGAGI. V lost 11 bases and J lost 6, with 14 bases in between. In nucleotides, the CDR3 is TGTGCCGCCGCAGTTCAGGGTAATTCACCCCTCCACTTT. It codes for CAAAVQGNSPLHF.

The chain has TRBV5-1 and TRBJ2-7, with TRBD2 matching over 10 bases. From germline, CDR1 is SGHRS and CDR2 YFSETQ. The V gene end was trimmed by 4 bases and the J gene end by 6 bases; junction bases not matched to a gene: 10. The CDR3 contains 15 residues. The CDR3 bases are TGCGCCAGCAGCGCTCTAGCGGGAGAAGGGTTCGAGCAGTACTTC. Its translation is CASSALAGEGFEQYF.

This clone showed up just once. The genes are TRBV2 and TRBJ2-7, with TRBD1 as a possible D gene (6 bases). CDR1 and CDR2 from the germline V gene are SNHLY and FYNNEI. V was shortened by 7 bases and J by 5 bases, with 18 bases between the two germline ends. The CDR3 runs 14 residues. CDR3 residues: CASTSYRDINEQYF. As DNA, the CDR3 is TGTGCCAGCACCTCTTACCGGGACATCAACGAGCAGTACTTC.

The V and J genes are TRBV12-5 and TRBJ2-3; D uncertain. The V and J ends lost 3 bases and 3 bases respectively, with 10 bases between them. CDR3 length: 14 residues. Germline V gene lookup returns CDR1 LGHNT and CDR2 FRNRAP. The CDR3 spells CASGFELPTDTQYF. The CDR3 DNA sequence: TGTGCTAGTGGTTTTGAGCTTCCGACAGATACGCAGTATTTT.

This clone was detected a few times. The gene calls are TRBV5-1 and TRBJ2-7; 7 bases line up with TRBD2. The CDR3 is made up of 13 amino acids. The germline V gene encodes CDR1 SGHRS and CDR2 YFSETQ. With V trimmed by 2 bases and J by 3 bases, 2 bases remained unmatched. In nucleotides, the CDR3 is TGCGCCAGCAGCTTTCTAGCGGACTACGAGCAGTACTTC. It encodes CASSFLADYEQYF.

Turning to this clone: Other nucleotide sequences in the sample specify the same CDR3. The CDR3 bases are TGTGCCAGCAGCCCCCAGGGGGCCTACAATGAGCAGTTCTTC. It translates to CASSPQGAYNEQFF. The genes are TRBV7-6 and TRBJ2-1; 7 bases are a match to TRBD1. From germline, CDR1 is SGHVS and CDR2 FNYEAQ. The CDR3 runs 14 residues. Unmatched junction bases numbered 3, after V lost 5 bases and J lost 2 bases.

The chain employs TRBV19 and TRBJ2-7, with TRBD2 as a possible D gene (5 bases). Germline V gene lookup returns CDR1 LNHDA and CDR2 SQIVND (reference sequence). This CDR3 is built from 14 residues. Deletions cut 1 base from V and 5 bases from J, with 12 bases between. The CDR3 DNA follows: TGTGCCAGTAGTATAGGAGGGATTGTCAACGAGCAGTACTTC. It specifies CASSIGGIVNEQYF.

The rearrangement joins TRBV4-1 to TRBJ1-2; possibly TRBD1 for D (5 bases). CDR1 is MGHRA and CDR2 is YSYEKL in the germline V gene. V was cut by 0 bases and J by 6 bases, with 14 bases left in between. This CDR3 spans 15 amino acids. CDR3 in amino acids: CASSQEGVAGHGYTF. The CDR3, as DNA: TGCGCCAGCAGCCAAGAAGGGGTCGCAGGCCATGGCTACACCTTC.